The T cell receptor (beta chain) under discussion was sequenced for a study of cytomegalovirus exposure and HLA in healthy donors. Study-wide results and limits: Per a later analysis, about 17,000 TCR beta sequences showed association with HLA alleles at 0.05 false discovery rate. As a later analysis showed, a missense DCLRE1C variant was linked to trimming of TCR beta V- and J-genes.

Turning to this clone: Its antigen remains unknown.

The CDR3 spans 13 residues. Deletions cut 2 bases from V and 7 bases from J, with 9 bases between. CDR1 and CDR2 (germline): SGHAT, FQDESV (reference sequence). The PCR employed 60 Vbeta primers together with 13 Jbeta primers. Assay used: immunoSEQ multiplex PCR; TCRdb lists only in-frame clones, some missing. The sample records approximately 100,000 clones, less than 10% being singletons. The TCR sequence derives from a man aged 50-60 years in good health and CMV-seropositive. The rearrangement links TRBV11-1 to TRBJ2-1; D may be TRBD2 (6 bases). The material sequenced was PBMCs. CDR3 DNA sequence: TGTGCCAGCAGCTTACTTCGGGAGAATGAGCAGTTCTTC. This gives the protein CASSLLRENEQFF.